This is a list of T cell receptor beta chains from one sample in a study of cytomegalovirus exposure and HLA in healthy donors. This table comes from immunoSEQ multiplex PCR, and its TCRdb copy is limited to in-frame clones, with some not included. Seen here are about 190,000 clones, under 85% observed once, and the top ten hold roughly 1.6%. The material sequenced was PBMCs. The receptors were sampled from a woman between 18 and 29 years old in good health and CMV-seronegative. Each CDR3 is given with its conserved first and last residue. Each record gives: V gene, D gene, CDR3 protein. D genes are given only for firm matches.

TRBV29-1	NA	CSAQRGGQTEAFF
TRBV28	NA	CASSFGGELFF
TRBV6-1	TRBD1	CASSETTRQGAFGYTF
TRBV5-4	TRBD2	CASSLDVLAGGLNNEQFF
TRBV5-6	TRBD2	CASSRASGGANTGELFF
TRBV30	TRBD1	CAWLQGAMGTGELFF
TRBV5-1	NA	CASRRTGYEQYF
TRBV28	NA	CASSLREADQPQHF
TRBV19	TRBD1	CASSIDRGAGYTF
TRBV6-5	TRBD1	CASTTGGLEAFF
TRBV5-1	NA	CASGLAPSQGGYNEQFF
TRBV4-1	NA	CASSQEIQNNYGYTF
TRBV28	NA	CASSRTDLIYEQYF
TRBV5-1	TRBD2	CASSLLPSGAYEQYF
TRBV14	TRBD1	CASSRTGQAQYF
TRBV28	NA	CASSPPVVRPDTQYF
TRBV11-1	NA	CASSLGRTENSPLHF
TRBV11-3	TRBD1	CASSFRGGANTEAFF
TRBV5-6	NA	CASSRLIEQYF
TRBV5-6	NA	CASSHGSSSYEQYF
TRBV29-1	TRBD1	CSVVWGQGYEQYF
TRBV28	TRBD1	CASSRQGAGNTIYF
TRBV25-1	NA	CASSEPLQIVDGYTF
TRBV7-9	NA	CSSSTGQEGSSYEQYF
TRBV19	TRBD1	CASRPGTEINTEAFF
TRBV5-1	TRBD1	CASSRDSQRYNSPLHF
TRBV7-9	TRBD2	CASSHNRGLAGANTGELFF
TRBV7-8	TRBD1	CASSPQTGARNSPLHF
TRBV7-9	TRBD2	CASSLAGTNLKETQYF
TRBV19	TRBD1	CASTRTGGMETQYF
TRBV29-1	NA	CSVGSGYTEAFF
TRBV5-1	NA	CASSSGFGLLSYEQYF
TRBV19	TRBD1	CASTRQGTSNQPQHF
TRBV7-2	TRBD2	CASSSPRWEGESADTQYF
TRBV28	TRBD1	CASSPILTGHTEAFF
TRBV9	NA	CASSVGPGAEAFF
TRBV7-9	TRBD1	CASSRPGTGVGGYTF
TRBV6-1	TRBD1	CASDPGGEGGYTF
TRBV4-1	NA	CASSQSFDEQFF
TRBV6-1	TRBD1	CASIKAGGNYGYTF
TRBV5-1	NA	CASSLVGGNYNSPLHF
TRBV5-8	NA	CASSILRTANNYNSPLHF
TRBV30	NA	CAARKTGSETQYF
TRBV10-3	NA	CAIGRGGLDGYTF
TRBV2	TRBD1	CASNPTGVNTEAFF
TRBV6-6	TRBD1	CASITGQGVAGELFF
TRBV5-1	NA	CASRKDNLNTEAFF
TRBV11-3	TRBD1	CASSAGGVDTEAFF
TRBV18	NA	CASSISVAANTEAFF
TRBV28	TRBD2	CASSLFVSGGDTGELFF
TRBV29-1	TRBD1	CSAILRDSVLSGNTIYF
TRBV7-9	TRBD1	CASSLWAGGIHTEAFF
TRBV29-1	TRBD1	CSAGTAYGYTF